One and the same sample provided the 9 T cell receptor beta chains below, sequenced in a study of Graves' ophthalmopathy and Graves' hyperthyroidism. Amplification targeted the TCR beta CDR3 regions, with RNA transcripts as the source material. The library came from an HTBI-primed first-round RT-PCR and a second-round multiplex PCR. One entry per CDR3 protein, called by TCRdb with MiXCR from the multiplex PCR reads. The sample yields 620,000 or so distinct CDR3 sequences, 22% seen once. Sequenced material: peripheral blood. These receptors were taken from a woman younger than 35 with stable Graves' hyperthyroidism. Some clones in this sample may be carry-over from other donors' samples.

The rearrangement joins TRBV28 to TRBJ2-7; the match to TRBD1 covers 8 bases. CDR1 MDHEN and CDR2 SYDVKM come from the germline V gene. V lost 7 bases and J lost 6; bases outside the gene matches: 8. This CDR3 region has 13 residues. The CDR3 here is CASILQGVSEQYF. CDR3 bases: TGTGCCAGCATACTACAGGGGGTAAGCGAGCAGTACTTC.

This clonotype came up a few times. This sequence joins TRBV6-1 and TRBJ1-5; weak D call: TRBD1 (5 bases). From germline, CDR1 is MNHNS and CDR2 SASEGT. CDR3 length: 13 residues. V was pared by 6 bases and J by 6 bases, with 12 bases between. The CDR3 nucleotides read TGTGCCAGCAGCCCTAGGGGTTTTCAGCCCCAGCATTTT. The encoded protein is CASSPRGFQPQHF.

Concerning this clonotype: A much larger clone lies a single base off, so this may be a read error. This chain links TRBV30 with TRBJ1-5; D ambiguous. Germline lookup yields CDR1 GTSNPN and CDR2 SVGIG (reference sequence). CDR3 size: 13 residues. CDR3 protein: CAWSRQRNQPQRF. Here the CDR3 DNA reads TGTGCCTGGAGTCGGCAGAGGAATCAGCCCCAGCGTTTT.

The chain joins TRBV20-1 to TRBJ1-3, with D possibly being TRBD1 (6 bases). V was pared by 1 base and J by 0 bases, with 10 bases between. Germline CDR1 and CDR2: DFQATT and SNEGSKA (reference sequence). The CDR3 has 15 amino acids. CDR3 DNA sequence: TGCAGTGCTAGAGCTCCGGACAGCTCTGGAAACACCATATATTTT. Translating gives CSARAPDSSGNTIYF.

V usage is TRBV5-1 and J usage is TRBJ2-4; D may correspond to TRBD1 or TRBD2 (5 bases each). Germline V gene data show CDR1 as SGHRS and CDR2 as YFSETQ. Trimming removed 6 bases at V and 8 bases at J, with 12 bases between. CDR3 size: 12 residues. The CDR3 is CASTGMGDIQYF. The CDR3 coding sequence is TGCGCCAGCACCGGTATGGGGGACATTCAGTACTTC.

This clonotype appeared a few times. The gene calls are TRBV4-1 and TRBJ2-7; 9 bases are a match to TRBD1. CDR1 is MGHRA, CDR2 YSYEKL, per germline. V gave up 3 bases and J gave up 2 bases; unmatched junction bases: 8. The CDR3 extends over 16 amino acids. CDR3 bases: TGCGCCAGCAGCCACCCGGGACAGGGTTTCACCTACGAGCAGTACTTC. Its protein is CASSHPGQGFTYEQYF.

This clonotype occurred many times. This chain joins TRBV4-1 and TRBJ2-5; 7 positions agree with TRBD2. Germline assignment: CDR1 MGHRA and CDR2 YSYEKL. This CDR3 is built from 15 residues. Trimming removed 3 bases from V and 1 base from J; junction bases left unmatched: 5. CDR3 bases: TGCGCCAGCAGCCATTTTGCGGGGGTCCAAGAGACCCAGTACTTC. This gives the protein CASSHFAGVQETQYF.

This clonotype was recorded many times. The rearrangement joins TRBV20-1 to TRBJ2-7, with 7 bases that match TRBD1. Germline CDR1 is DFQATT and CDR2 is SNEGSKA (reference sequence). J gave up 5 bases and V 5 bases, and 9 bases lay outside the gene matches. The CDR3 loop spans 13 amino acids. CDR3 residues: CSAVPTGNHEQYF. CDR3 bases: TGCAGTGCTGTACCGACAGGGAACCACGAGCAGTACTTC.

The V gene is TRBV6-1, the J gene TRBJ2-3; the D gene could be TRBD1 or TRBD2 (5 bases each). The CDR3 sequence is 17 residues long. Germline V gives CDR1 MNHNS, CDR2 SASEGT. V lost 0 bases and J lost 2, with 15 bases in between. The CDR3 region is CASSEANGGRPTDTQYF. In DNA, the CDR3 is TGTGCCAGCAGTGAAGCAAATGGGGGAAGACCCACAGATACGCAGTATTTT.